This T cell receptor (beta chain) was documented in a study of shared clonotypes between healthy human individuals. The CDR3 length is 14 residues. J was trimmed by 4 bases and V by 5 bases; bases with no gene match: 5. The germline V gene encodes CDR1 MDHEN and CDR2 SYDVKM. As regards this clone: Other DNA sequences in this specimen translate into the identical CDR3.

Into CD45RA+ naive and CD45RA-negative memory subsets, the CD4+ cells were split. In the authors' methods: ImmunoSEQ output held junction-only sequences without quality scores, so filtering differed. Sequencing used immunoSEQ multiplex PCR; TCRdb keeps in-frame clones, though not all of them. D and trimming come from the DNA, and the V and J calls and clone size come from that table. The sample lists around 1.5 million clones; under 99% were seen once. This clonotype originated in a man between 25 and 39 years old in good health. The sequencing input was naive CD4+ T cells sorted from blood. Indicated subset: CD45RA+ positively selected. The rearrangement links TRBV28 to TRBJ1-1, with TRBD1 matching over 9 bases. This CDR3 reads CASSTGGRSTEAFF. The CDR3 DNA is TGTGCCAGCAGTACAGGGGGCCGGAGCACTGAAGCTTTCTTT.